What follows are 16 T cell receptor beta chains derived from one specimen sequenced in a study of CD8 T cells in ankylosing spondylitis (dated by TCRdb to about 2017). Library construction relied on 5' RACE. Instrument used: Illumina HiSeq 2500. The public reads were quality trimmed at Q25 with fastp and then assembled into clones with MiXCR by TCRdb, keeping productive beta chains. A single entry per CDR3 protein holds the most common genes and DNA from its merged rows. Within this sample are some 70,000 distinct CDR3 sequences, with about 5.2% of them counted one time only. The ten largest clones take up over 2% of the sample. Sequenced: blood, either unsorted or a sorted T cell fraction (not recorded which). The source is a male donor with ankylosing spondylitis or in good health (not recorded which).

This clonotype showed up many times. The chain combines TRBV2 with TRBJ2-2; the D gene is possibly TRBD1 (6 bases). The germline gives CDR1 SNHLY, CDR2 FYNNEI. CDR3 length equals 14 residues. Trimming removed 4 bases from V and 5 bases from J, with 11 bases in between. The CDR3 DNA reads as TGTGCCAGCAGTGTAGTCAGGGGAACCGGGGAGCTGTTTTTT. Its protein is CASSVVRGTGELFF.

This clonotype was seen many times. The rearrangement joins TRBV29-1 to TRBJ1-1; tentatively, D is TRBD1 (5 bases). V shed 4 bases and J shed 0 bases, with 15 bases lying between them. CDR1 is SQVTM, CDR2 ANQGSEA, per germline. CDR3 size: 15 residues. CDR3 loop: CSVGAGWGMNTEAFF. The DNA of the CDR3 is TGCAGCGTTGGGGCAGGGTGGGGGATGAACACTGAAGCTTTCTTT.

This clonotype was observed at least ten times. The rearrangement joins TRBV9 to TRBJ2-7; 8 bases are a match to TRBD1. The CDR3 extends over 16 amino acids. Germline-derived CDR1 and CDR2 are SGDLS and YYNGEE. V lost 4 bases to trimming and J lost 2 bases; unmatched junction nucleotides: 11. In nucleotides, the CDR3 is TGTGCCAGCAGCCCTTCAGGACAGGGCGGTACCTACGAGCAGTACTTC. Translation gives CASSPSGQGGTYEQYF. Variable domain in full (rest from reference TRBV9 and TRBJ2-7): DSGVTQTPKHLITATGQRVTLRCSPRSGDLSVYWYQQSLDQGLQFLIQYYNGEERAKGNILERFSAQQFPDLHSELNLSSLELGDSALYFCASSPSGQGGTYEQYFGPGTRLTVT.

This clonotype was detected many times. The genes are TRBV4-3 and TRBJ2-1, with no clear D. The CDR3 totals 13 residues. V was trimmed by 2 bases and J by 3 bases, leaving 5 bases between them. Germline V gene sequence: CDR1 LGHNA, CDR2 YSLEER. This CDR3 is CASSQQHYNEQFF. The CDR3 nucleotides read TGCGCCAGCAGCCAACAGCACTACAATGAGCAGTTCTTC.

In its sample, this clonotype was seen many times. The chain joins TRBV6-5 to TRBJ2-3; no clear D. The germline V and J ends were trimmed by 0 bases and 8 bases, with 12 bases remaining between them. The germline gives CDR1 MNHEY, CDR2 SVGAGI. The CDR3 has 14 amino acids. The CDR3 DNA sequence: TGTGCCAGCAGTTACTCGATGGGGAAGACTACGCAGTATTTT. This encodes CASSYSMGKTTQYF.

The chain has TRBV2 and TRBJ2-7; TRBD1 agrees at 7 bases. Losses at the gene ends were 7 bases for V and 4 bases for J; bases not matched to a gene: 10. The CDR3 has 14 residues. CDR1 is SNHLY, CDR2 FYNNEI, per germline. The CDR3 protein is CASKGDSGAYEQYF. CDR3 nucleotides: TGTGCCAGCAAGGGGGACAGCGGCGCTTACGAGCAGTACTTC.

This clonotype was counted ten times or more. The CDR3 DNA reads TGCAGCGTTGGCGAGGGGTACTCCTACGAGCAGTACTTC. Its translation is CSVGEGYSYEQYF. The chain joins TRBV29-1 to TRBJ2-7; the D gene could be TRBD1 or TRBD2 (5 bases each). This CDR3 is built from 13 residues. The V gene's germline CDR1 is SQVTM and CDR2 ANQGSEA. Trimming left V 4 bases short and J 0 bases short, with 10 bases between.

This clonotype was seen repeatedly, ten times or more. V gene TRBV28 combines with J gene TRBJ1-2, with 7 nucleotides matching TRBD1. This CDR3 has 12 amino acids. V gave up 7 bases and J gave up 4 bases; unmatched junction bases: 3. Germline V gene sequence: CDR1 MDHEN, CDR2 SYDVKM. The CDR3 loop reads CASNTGVYGYTF. The CDR3 DNA follows: TGTGCCAGCAATACAGGGGTCTATGGCTACACCTTC.

This clonotype was seen ten or more times. V is TRBV20-1 and J is TRBJ2-1; D perhaps matches TRBD2 (6 bases). The CDR3 length is 12 residues. Germline lookup yields CDR1 DFQATT and CDR2 SNEGSKA (reference sequence). V lost 2 bases and J 6 bases, leaving 8 bases between the germline ends. This CDR3 is CSARLGGNEQFF. The DNA for the CDR3 is TGCAGTGCTAGACTGGGGGGCAATGAGCAGTTCTTC.

Many counts were recorded for this clonotype. The genes are TRBV20-1 and TRBJ2-1; D not certain. The CDR3 has 14 amino acids. V lost 0 bases to trimming and J lost 6 bases, with 12 bases between them. Germline CDR1 DFQATT, CDR2 SNEGSKA (reference sequence). Written as DNA, the CDR3 is TGCAGTGCTAGAGACAATAGGGTTACCAATGAGCAGTTCTTC. Protein product: CSARDNRVTNEQFF.

The sample holds many counts of this clonotype. The chain has TRBV4-3 and TRBJ1-5; D is undetermined. Germline V gene lookup returns CDR1 LGHNA and CDR2 YSLEER. The CDR3 runs 13 residues. V lost 0 bases to trimming and J lost 4 bases, with 4 bases between them. The CDR3 region is CASSQDRNQPQHF. The CDR3, as DNA: TGCGCCAGCAGCCAAGATAGGAATCAGCCCCAGCATTTT.

This clonotype has at least ten counts. The rearrangement links TRBV12-3 or TRBV12-4 to TRBJ2-5; no reliable D call. V was pared by 7 bases and J by 7 bases, with 13 bases between. The CDR3 has 12 amino acids. The CDR3 protein is CASTPSTGTQYF. The CDR3 DNA sequence: TGTGCCAGCACCCCTTCAACGGGGACCCAGTACTTC.

The gene calls are TRBV20-1 and TRBJ2-6, with D perhaps TRBD1 or TRBD2 (5 bases each). This CDR3 has 17 residues. Trimming removed 4 bases from V and 0 bases from J, with 16 bases in between. Germline CDR1 is DFQATT and CDR2 is SNEGSKA (reference sequence). This chain's CDR3 is CSAMKEAGSSGANVLTF. CDR3 in DNA: TGCAGTGCTATGAAGGAGGCAGGGAGCTCTGGGGCCAACGTCCTGACTTTC.

There are many counts of this clonotype. The chain links TRBV12-3 or TRBV12-4 to TRBJ2-2, with D unresolved. The ends were cut back, 8 bases at V and 8 bases at J, with 12 bases in the middle. The CDR3 spans 12 residues. CDR3 in amino acids: CASGPLLGELFF. The CDR3 DNA reads as TGTGCCAGCGGCCCTTTATTGGGGGAGCTGTTTTTT.

This clonotype has ten or more counts. The rearrangement joins TRBV7-2 to TRBJ1-2; D remains unclear. The length of the CDR3 is 12 residues. V was pared by 3 bases and J by 7 bases, with 9 bases between. Germline CDR1 reads SGHTA; CDR2 reads FQGNSA. Here the CDR3 reads CASSLLDGGYTF. Here the CDR3 DNA reads TGTGCCAGCAGCTTGTTGGATGGTGGCTACACCTTC.

This clonotype was detected ten times or more. This chain uses TRBV11-3 with TRBJ2-2; no reliable D call. V lost 1 base to trimming and J lost 3 bases, with 3 bases between them. This CDR3 contains 13 residues. CDR1 and CDR2 from the germline V gene are SGHNT and YENEEA. Here the CDR3 reads CASSLVDTGELFF. CDR3 DNA: TGTGCCAGCAGCTTAGTGGACACCGGGGAGCTGTTTTTT.